One T cell receptor beta chain is described in this entry. The sample comes from a study of T cells in localized non-small cell lung cancer. The method was immunoSEQ multiplex PCR; TCRdb's version includes in-frame clones alone and lacks a portion of them. The sample carries 59,000 or so clones, roughly 92% recorded once. The junction had 3 bases not matched to a gene; V was cut back by 1 base and J by 3 bases. The germline CDR1 and CDR2 sequences are GTSNPN and SVGIG (reference sequence). There are 14 residues in the CDR3. This sample comprised peripheral blood, obtained before any cancer treatment. The TCR was taken from a man between 40 and 70 years old with stage I lung adenocarcinoma. The V gene is TRBV30, the J gene TRBJ1-1; 9 bases line up with TRBD1. CDR3 region: CAWSGDRAHTEAFF. The CDR3 DNA sequence: TGTGCCTGGAGTGGGGACAGGGCCCACACTGAAGCTTTCTTT.